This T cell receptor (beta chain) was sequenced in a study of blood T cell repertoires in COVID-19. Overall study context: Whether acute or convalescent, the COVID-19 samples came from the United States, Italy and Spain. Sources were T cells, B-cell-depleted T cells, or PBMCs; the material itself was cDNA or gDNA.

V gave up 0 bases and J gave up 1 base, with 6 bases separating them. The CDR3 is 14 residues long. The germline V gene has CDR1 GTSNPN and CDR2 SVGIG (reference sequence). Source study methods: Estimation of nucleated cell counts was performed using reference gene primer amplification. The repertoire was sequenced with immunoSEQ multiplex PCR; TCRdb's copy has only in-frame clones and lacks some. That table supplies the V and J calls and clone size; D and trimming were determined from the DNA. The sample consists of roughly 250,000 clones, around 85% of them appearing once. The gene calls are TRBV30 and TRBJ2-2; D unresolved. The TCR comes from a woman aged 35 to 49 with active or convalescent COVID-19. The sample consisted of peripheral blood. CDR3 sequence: CAWSVKLNTGELFF. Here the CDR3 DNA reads TGTGCCTGGAGTGTAAAGCTGAACACCGGGGAGCTGTTTTTT. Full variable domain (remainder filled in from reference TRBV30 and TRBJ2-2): SQTIHQWPATLVQPVGSPLSLECTVEGTSNPNLYWYRQAAGRGLQLLFYSVGIGQISSEVPQNLSASRPQDRQFILSSKKLLLSDSGFYLCAWSVKLNTGELFFGEGSRLTVL.